This paragraph reports one T cell receptor beta chain. As yet, its antigen is unknown. This entry belongs to a study of PD-1 blockade in mismatch repair-deficient tumors. Time point meaning: approximately nine-day in vitro stimulation with candidate neoantigen peptide 3. TCRs were sequenced from a few patients responding to pembrolizumab. Each of over 5 ELISpot-reactive candidate peptides was used for roughly 10-day stimulation. Assay: immunoSEQ multiplex PCR; the TCRdb copy retains only in-frame clones and omits some. The data hold some 10,000 clones, with around 90% observed a single time. V lost 8 bases and J lost 0, with 16 bases in between. Germline lookup yields CDR1 SGHTA and CDR2 FQGTGA. This CDR3 is built from 15 residues.

The origin of this receptor is an adult with mismatch repair-deficient cancer. V usage is TRBV7-3 and J usage is TRBJ1-2; D is ambiguous. The specimen comprised cells cultured in vitro, sampled from a patient treated with pembrolizumab. CDR3 sequence: CASEVMGKANYGYTF. In DNA form, the CDR3 reads TGTGCCAGCGAAGTAATGGGGAAGGCTAACTATGGCTACACCTTC.